The 8 T cell receptor beta chains below were found in one sample sequenced in a study of CD8 T cells in ankylosing spondylitis. TCRdb called the 5' RACE reads again in MiXCR, with one record for every CDR3 protein. Of a few hundred thousand distinct CDR3 sequences in the sample, around 11% are singletons; the top ten hold under 7%. Material: blood, either unsorted or a sorted T cell fraction (not recorded which). These receptor sequences come from a male donor with ankylosing spondylitis or in good health (not recorded which).

This clonotype appeared many times. The rearrangement uses TRBV14 and TRBJ1-1; TRBD1 might be the D (6 bases). The CDR3 runs to 15 residues. V gave up 0 bases and J gave up 11 bases, with 19 bases separating them. Germline lookup yields CDR1 SGHDN and CDR2 FVKESK. The CDR3 loop reads CASSQDSGGFQGAFF. The DNA for the CDR3 is TGTGCCAGCAGCCAAGATTCTGGCGGCTTTCAGGGGGCTTTCTTT. The variable domain in full, completed from reference TRBV14 and TRBJ1-1, reads EAGVTQFPSHSVIEKGQTVTLRCDPISGHDNLYWYRRVMGKEIKFLLHFVKESKQDESGMPNNRFLAERTGGTYSTLKVQPAELEDSGVYFCASSQDSGGFQGAFFGQGTRLTVV.

J is TRBJ2-5 and V is TRBV20-1; 7 nucleotides line up with TRBD1. This CDR3 is 15 amino acids long. Per germline, CDR1 DFQATT and CDR2 SNEGSKA (reference sequence). The J segment lost 5 bases and the V segment lost 5 bases, leaving 14 bases of the junction unmatched. The CDR3 coding sequence is TGCAGTGCTGGAGGACAGGAAGAGATTAGGGAGACCCAGTACTTC. Translating gives CSAGGQEEIRETQYF.

The chain carries TRBV7-9 and TRBJ1-5, with D possibly matching TRBD1 (6 bases). Trimming removed 5 bases from V and 5 bases from J, with 13 bases in between. In germline, CDR1 is SEHNR, CDR2 FQNEAQ (reference sequence). The CDR3 has 14 residues. The CDR3 sequence is CASSRTVTDQPQHF. As DNA, the CDR3 is TGTGCCAGCAGCCGGACAGTAACCGATCAGCCCCAGCATTTT.

J is TRBJ2-2 and V is TRBV20-1; D is unclear. V was trimmed by 0 bases and J by 0 bases, leaving 14 bases between them. From germline, CDR1 is DFQATT and CDR2 SNEGSKA (reference sequence). The CDR3 totals 17 residues. The CDR3 region is CSARDPTAPSNTGELFF. Written as DNA, the CDR3 is TGCAGTGCTAGAGATCCCACAGCACCCTCGAACACCGGGGAGCTGTTTTTT.

The V and J genes are TRBV6-1 and TRBJ1-5; D not resolved. Germline values: CDR1 MNHNS, CDR2 SASEGT. Trimming removed 3 bases at V and 0 bases at J, with 15 bases between. CDR3 size: 17 residues. CDR3 protein: CASSDKDQLYSNQPQHF. The CDR3 nucleotides are TGTGCCAGCAGTGATAAGGACCAACTCTATAGCAATCAGCCCCAGCATTTT.

The V gene is TRBV7-9, the J gene TRBJ2-7, with D possibly being TRBD1 (6 bases). V was cut by 4 bases and J by 5 bases, with 15 bases left in between. CDR1 is SEHNR, CDR2 FQNEAQ, per germline (reference sequence). The CDR3 runs 14 residues. Here the CDR3 DNA reads TGTGCCAGCAGCTCCTTAGGGGGTAGGGACGAGCAGTACTTC. Its translation is CASSSLGGRDEQYF.

This clonotype was found a few times. V usage is TRBV2 and J usage is TRBJ2-2; perhaps D is TRBD1 or TRBD2 (6 bases each). Germline lookup yields CDR1 SNHLY and CDR2 FYNNEI. The CDR3 has 14 amino acids. With 8 bases removed from V and 1 base from J, the gap between germline ends came to 11 bases. As DNA, the CDR3 is TGTGCCAGCCAGGGGCGGGAGAACACCGGGGAGCTGTTTTTT. This encodes CASQGRENTGELFF. The full variable domain, rest sourced from reference TRBV2 and TRBJ2-2, is EPEVTQTPSHQVTQMGQEVILRCVPISNHLYFYWYRQILGQKVEFLVSFYNNEISEKSEIFDDQFSVERPDGSNFTLKIRSTKLEDSAMYFCASQGRENTGELFFGEGSRLTVL.

This clonotype has ten or more counts. This chain connects TRBV5-1 to TRBJ2-3; 7 positions agree with TRBD1. Per the germline V gene, CDR1 is SGHRS and CDR2 is YFSETQ. CDR3 size: 17 residues. V lost 0 bases to trimming and J lost 0 bases; unmatched junction nucleotides: 7. The CDR3 coding sequence is TGCGCCAGCAGCTTGGCGGGACAGCATACTAGCACAGATACGCAGTATTTT. Translating it yields CASSLAGQHTSTDTQYF.